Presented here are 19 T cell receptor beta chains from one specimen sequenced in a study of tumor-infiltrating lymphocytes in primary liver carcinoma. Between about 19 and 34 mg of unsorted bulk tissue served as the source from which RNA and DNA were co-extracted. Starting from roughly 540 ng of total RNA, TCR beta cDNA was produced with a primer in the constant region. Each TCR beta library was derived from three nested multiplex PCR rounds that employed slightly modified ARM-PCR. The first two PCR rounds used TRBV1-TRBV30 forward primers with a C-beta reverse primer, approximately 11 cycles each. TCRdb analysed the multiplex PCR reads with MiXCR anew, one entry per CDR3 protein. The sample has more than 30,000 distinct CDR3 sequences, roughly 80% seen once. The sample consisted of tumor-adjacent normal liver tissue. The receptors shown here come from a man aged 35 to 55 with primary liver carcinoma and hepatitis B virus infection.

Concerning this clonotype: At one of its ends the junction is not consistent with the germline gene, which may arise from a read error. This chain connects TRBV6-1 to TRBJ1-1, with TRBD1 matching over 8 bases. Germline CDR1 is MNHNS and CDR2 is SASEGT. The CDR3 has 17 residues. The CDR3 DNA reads TGTGCCAGCAGTGAAGGTGAAGGGCAGGGGGCTAACATTGAAGCCCTCTTT. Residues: CASSEGEGQGANIEALF.

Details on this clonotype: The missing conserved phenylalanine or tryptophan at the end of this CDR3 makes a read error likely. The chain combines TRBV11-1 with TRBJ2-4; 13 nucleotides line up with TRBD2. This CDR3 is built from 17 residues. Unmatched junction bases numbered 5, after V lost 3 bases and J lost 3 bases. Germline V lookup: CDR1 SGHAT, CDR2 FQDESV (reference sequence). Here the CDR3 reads CASSFPGTSGIKNIQYL. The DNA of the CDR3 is TGTGCCAGCAGCTTCCCCGGGACTAGCGGGATCAAAAACATTCAGTACCTC.

CDR3 in amino acids: CASSQAATGYNEQFF. The DNA for the CDR3 is TGCGCCAGCAGCCAGGCCGCGACAGGGTACAATGAGCAGTTCTTC. The chain uses TRBV4-1 and TRBJ2-1; 7 nucleotides line up with TRBD1. This CDR3 is built from 15 residues. CDR1 is MGHRA, CDR2 YSYEKL, per germline. Losses at the gene ends were 3 bases for V and 4 bases for J; bases not matched to a gene: 6.

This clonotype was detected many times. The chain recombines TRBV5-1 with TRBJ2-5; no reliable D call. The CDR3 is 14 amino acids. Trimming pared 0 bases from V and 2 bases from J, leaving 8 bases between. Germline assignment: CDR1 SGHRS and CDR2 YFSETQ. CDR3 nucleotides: TGCGCCAGCAGCTTGGAGTTCCATCAAGAGACCCAGTACTTC. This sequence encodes CASSLEFHQETQYF.

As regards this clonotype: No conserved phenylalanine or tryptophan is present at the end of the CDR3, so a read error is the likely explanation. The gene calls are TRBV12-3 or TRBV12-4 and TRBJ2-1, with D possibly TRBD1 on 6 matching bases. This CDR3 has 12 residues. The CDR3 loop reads CASTRGDYDQFI. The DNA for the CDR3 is TGCGCCAGCACCAGGGGAGACTACGATCAGTTCATC.

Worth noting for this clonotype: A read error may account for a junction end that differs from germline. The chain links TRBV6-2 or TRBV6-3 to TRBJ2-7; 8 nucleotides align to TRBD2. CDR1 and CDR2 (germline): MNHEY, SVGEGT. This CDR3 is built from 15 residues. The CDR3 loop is CASSLGVAGSYDQYF. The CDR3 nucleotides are TGTGCAAGCAGCCTTGGGGTAGCGGGGTCCTACGACCAGTACTTC.

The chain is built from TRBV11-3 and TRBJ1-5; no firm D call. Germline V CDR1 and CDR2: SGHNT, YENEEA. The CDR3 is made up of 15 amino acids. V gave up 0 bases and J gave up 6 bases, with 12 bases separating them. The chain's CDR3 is CASSLDLVLVQPQHF. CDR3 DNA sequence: TGTGCCAGCAGCTTAGATCTGGTGTTGGTTCAGCCCCAGCATTTT.

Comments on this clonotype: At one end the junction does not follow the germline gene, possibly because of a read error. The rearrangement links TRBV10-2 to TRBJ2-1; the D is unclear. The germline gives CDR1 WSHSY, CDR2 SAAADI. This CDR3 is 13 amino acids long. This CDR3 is CANSESGLHEQFF. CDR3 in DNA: TGCGCCAACAGTGAGAGTGGGCTCCATGAGCAGTTCTTC.

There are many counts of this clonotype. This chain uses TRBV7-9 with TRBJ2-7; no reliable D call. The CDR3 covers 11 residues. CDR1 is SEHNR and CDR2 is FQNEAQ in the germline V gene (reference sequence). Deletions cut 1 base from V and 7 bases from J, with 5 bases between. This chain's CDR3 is CASSLGVEQYF. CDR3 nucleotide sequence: TGTGCCAGCAGCTTAGGAGTTGAGCAGTACTTC.

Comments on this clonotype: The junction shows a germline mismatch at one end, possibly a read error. CDR3 residues: CASSFLGQLGGDTHYF. The CDR3 nucleotides are TGTGCCAGCAGCTTCCTAGGACAACTTGGGGGAGATACGCACTATTTT. This chain joins TRBV6-2 or TRBV6-3 and TRBJ2-3; D possibly matches TRBD1 or TRBD2 (5 bases each). Germline CDR1 is MNHEY and CDR2 is SVGEGT. The CDR3 totals 16 residues.

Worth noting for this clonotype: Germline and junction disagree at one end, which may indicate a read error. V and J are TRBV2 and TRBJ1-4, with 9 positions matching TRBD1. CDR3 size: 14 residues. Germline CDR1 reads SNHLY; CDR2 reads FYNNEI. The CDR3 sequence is CASRDRVGSEKVFF. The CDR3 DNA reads TGTGCTAGCAGGGACAGGGTCGGAAGTGAAAAAGTGTTTTTT.

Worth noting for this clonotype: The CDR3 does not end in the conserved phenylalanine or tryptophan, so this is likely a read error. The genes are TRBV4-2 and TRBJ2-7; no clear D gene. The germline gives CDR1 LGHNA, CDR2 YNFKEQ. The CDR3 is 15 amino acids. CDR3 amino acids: CASSQDGDSSYKQYL. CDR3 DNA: TGTGCCAGCAGCCAAGATGGGGATAGCTCCTACAAGCAGTACTTA.

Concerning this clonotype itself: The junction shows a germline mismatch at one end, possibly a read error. DNA for the CDR3: TGCGCCAGCAGCCTCGACAGGGAAAAGAACTATGACTACACCTTC. Protein: CASSLDREKNYDYTF. The rearrangement joins TRBV4-3 to TRBJ1-2, with 7 positions matching TRBD1. This CDR3 region has 15 residues. Germline CDR1 and CDR2: LGHNA and YSLEER.

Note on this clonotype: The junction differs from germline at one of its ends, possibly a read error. DNA for the CDR3: TGTGCCAGCAGTCAAGGGGGCCTAGCGGGAGATTTCGAGGAGCTGGTTTTT. Its protein is CASSQGGLAGDFEELVF. This chain connects TRBV4-2 to TRBJ2-2, with 10 bases fitting TRBD2. CDR3 length: 17 amino acids. The V gene's germline CDR1 is LGHNA and CDR2 YNFKEQ.

CDR3 nucleotides: TGTGCGAACAGTTTAGAGTCTAGCGGGACTAGAGATTACTTC. Translated, it gives CANSLESSGTRDYF. The genes are TRBV11-2 and TRBJ2-5; 9 positions agree with TRBD2. CDR3 length: 14 amino acids. Looked up from germline, CDR1 is SGHAT and CDR2 is FQNNGV.

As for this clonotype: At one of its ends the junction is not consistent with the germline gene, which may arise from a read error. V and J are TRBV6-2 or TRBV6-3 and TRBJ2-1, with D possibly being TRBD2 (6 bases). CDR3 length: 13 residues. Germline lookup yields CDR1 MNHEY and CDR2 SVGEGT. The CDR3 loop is CTSINPGVSEQFF. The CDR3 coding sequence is TGTACCAGCATTAACCCGGGGGTCAGTGAGCAGTTCTTC.

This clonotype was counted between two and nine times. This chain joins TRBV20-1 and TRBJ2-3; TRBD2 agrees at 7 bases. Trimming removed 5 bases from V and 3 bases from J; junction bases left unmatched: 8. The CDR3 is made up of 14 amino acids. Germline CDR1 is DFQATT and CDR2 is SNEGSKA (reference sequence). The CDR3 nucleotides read TGCAGTGCTGTAAAGCGGGATGGTACAGATACGCAGTATTTT. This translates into CSAVKRDGTDTQYF.

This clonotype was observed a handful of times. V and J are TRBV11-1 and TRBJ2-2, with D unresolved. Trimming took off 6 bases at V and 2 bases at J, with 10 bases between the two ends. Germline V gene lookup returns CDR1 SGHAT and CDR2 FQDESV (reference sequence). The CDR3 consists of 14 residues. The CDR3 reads CASSLWANTGELFF. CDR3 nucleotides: TGTGCCAGCAGTTTATGGGCAAACACCGGGGAGCTGTTTTTT.

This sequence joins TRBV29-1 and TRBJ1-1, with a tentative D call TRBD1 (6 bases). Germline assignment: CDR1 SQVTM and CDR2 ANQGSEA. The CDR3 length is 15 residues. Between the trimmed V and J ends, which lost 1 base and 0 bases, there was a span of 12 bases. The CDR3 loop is CSVEGGDIVNTEAFF. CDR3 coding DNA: TGCAGCGTTGAAGGGGGGGACATAGTGAACACTGAAGCTTTCTTT.